These 5 T cell receptor beta chains came from one sample sequenced in a study of tissue T cells after allogeneic stem cell transplantation. As for time point: mouse harvest day 14 after allogeneic transplant. Mouse grafts combined 10^7 T-cell-depleted bone marrow cells with 10^6 splenic CD5+ T cells. Libraries were prepared by immunoSEQ multiplex PCR; TCRdb keeps only in-frame clonotypes and omits some of them. There are some 2,000 clones in the sample; roughly 48% occur only once, and about two fifths lies in the top ten. The sequencing input was liver tissue. Receptor source: a female BALB/c mouse given C57BL/6 T cells with graft-versus-host disease after an allogeneic hematopoietic cell transplant.

This clone was seen a handful of times. Genes and germline are mouse. The CDR3 end falls 1 residue outside the read, so it is completed with the germline J gene. V gene TRBV1 combines with J gene TRBJ1-5, with D unresolved. The CDR3 spans 14 residues. V lost 0 bases to trimming and J lost 4 bases, with 7 bases between them. CDR1 is NSQYPW, CDR2 LRSPGD, per germline (reference sequence). The sequenced CDR3 bases are TGCACCTGCAGTGCAGATCGTCAGAACCAGGCTCCGCTT. Translation gives CTCSADRQNQAPL. The full CDR3 protein reads CTCSADRQNQAPLF. Based on the CDR3 plus reference TRBV1 and TRBJ1-5, the full variable domain is VTLLEQNPRWRLVPRGQAVNLRCILKNSQYPWMSWYQQDLQKQLQWLFTLRSPGDKEVKSLPGADYLATRVTDTELRLQVANMSQGRTLYCTCSADRQNQAPLFGEGTRLSVL.

As for this clone: Gene names and germline match the mouse. The read ends 1 residue shy of where the CDR3 ends; the end is completed using the germline J gene. The V gene is TRBV19, the J gene TRBJ2-3; D perhaps matches TRBD1 (5 bases). Trimming removed 0 bases from V and 10 bases from J, with 15 bases in between. Per germline, CDR1 FNHDT and CDR2 SITEND (reference sequence). The CDR3 runs to 14 residues. The part of the CDR3 DNA that was read is TGTGCCAGCAGTATAGGTAGGGGTGCGGAAGCGCTGTAT. Translating gives CASSIGRGAEALY. The full CDR3 protein reads CASSIGRGAEALYF.

This clone was counted only a few times. Gene names refer to mouse genes. The read finishes 1 residue shy of the CDR3 end, and the germline J gene is used to complete it. The chain has TRBV1 and TRBJ1-3; D is unresolved. Germline V gives CDR1 NSQYPW, CDR2 LRSPGD (reference sequence). The CDR3 length is 14 residues. V lost 0 bases and J lost 1, with 4 bases in between. The sequenced CDR3 bases are TGCACCTGCAGTGCAGATGGGTCTGGAAATACGCTCTAT. Translating gives CTCSADGSGNTLY. The CDR3 in its entirety is CTCSADGSGNTLYF.

This clone was counted between two and nine times. Germline and genes: mouse. The sequenced fragment ends 1 residue before the CDR3 boundary, so the rest is inferred from the germline J gene. V usage is TRBV2 and J usage is TRBJ1-4; TRBD1 is a possible D gene (6 bases). Germline CDR1 is LGHNA and CDR2 is YSYQKL. The V end lost 4 bases, the J end lost 4 bases, and 10 bases lay between the germline ends. The CDR3 sequence is 14 residues long. The DNA read from the CDR3 is TGTGCCAGCAGCCCCGGGACAAACAACGAAAGATTATTT. Amino acid sequence: CASSPGTNNERLF. The whole CDR3 reads CASSPGTNNERLFF.

In this sample, this clone is medium-sized. The listed genes are named as in mouse. The observed sequence ends 1 residue before the CDR3 terminus, with the missing tail filled in from the germline J gene. The V gene is TRBV4, the J gene TRBJ2-7; 7 bases match TRBD2. CDR1 is LGHDT, CDR2 YNNKQL, per germline (reference sequence). The V gene end was trimmed by 5 bases and the J gene end by 4 bases; junction bases not matched to a gene: 2. This CDR3 is 12 amino acids long. Incomplete CDR3 DNA: TGTGCCAGCAGCCCCTGGGGGTATGAACAGTAC. Translation gives CASSPWGYEQY. The whole CDR3 protein is CASSPWGYEQYF.